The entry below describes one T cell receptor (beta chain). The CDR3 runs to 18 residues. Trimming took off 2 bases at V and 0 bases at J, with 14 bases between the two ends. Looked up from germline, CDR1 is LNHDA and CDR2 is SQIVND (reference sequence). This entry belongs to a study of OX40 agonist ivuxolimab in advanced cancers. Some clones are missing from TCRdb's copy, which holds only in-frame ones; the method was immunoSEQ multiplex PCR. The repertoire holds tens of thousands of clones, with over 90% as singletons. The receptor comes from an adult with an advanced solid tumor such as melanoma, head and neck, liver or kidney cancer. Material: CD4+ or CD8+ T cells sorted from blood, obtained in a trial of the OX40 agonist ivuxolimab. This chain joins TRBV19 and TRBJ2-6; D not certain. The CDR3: CASSISPGPSSGANVLTF. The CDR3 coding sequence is TGTGCCAGTAGTATATCGCCGGGCCCCTCCTCTGGGGCCAACGTCCTGACTTTC. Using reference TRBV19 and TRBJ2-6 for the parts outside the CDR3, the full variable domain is DGGITQSPKYLFRKEGQNVTLSCEQNLNHDAMYWYRQDPGQGLRLIYYSQIVNDFQKGDIAEGYSVSREKKESFPLTVTSAQKNPTAFYLCASSISPGPSSGANVLTFGAGSRLTVL.